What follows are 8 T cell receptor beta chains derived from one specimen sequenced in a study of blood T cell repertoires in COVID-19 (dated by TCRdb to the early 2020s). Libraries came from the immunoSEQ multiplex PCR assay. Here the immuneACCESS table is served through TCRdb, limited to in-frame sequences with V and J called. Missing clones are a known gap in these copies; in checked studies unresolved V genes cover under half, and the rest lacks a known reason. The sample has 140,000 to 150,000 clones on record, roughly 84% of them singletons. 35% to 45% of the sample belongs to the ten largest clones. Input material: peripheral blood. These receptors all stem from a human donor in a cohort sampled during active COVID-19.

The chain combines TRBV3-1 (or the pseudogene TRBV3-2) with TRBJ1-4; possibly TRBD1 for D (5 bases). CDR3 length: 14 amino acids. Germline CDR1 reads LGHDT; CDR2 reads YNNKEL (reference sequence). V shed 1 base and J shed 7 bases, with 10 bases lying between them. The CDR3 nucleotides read TGTGCCAGCAGCCAAGTTGGGGCGCTTGAAAAACTGTTTTTT. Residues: CASSQVGALEKLFF.

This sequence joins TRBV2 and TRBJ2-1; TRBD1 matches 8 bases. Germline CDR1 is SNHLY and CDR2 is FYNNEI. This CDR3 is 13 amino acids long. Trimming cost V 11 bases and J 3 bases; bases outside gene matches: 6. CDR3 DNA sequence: TGTGCCTTCCGGGACAGGAACTACAATGAGCAGTTCTTC. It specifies CAFRDRNYNEQFF. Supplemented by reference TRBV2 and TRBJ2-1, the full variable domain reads EPEVTQTPSHQVTQMGQEVILRCVPISNHLYFYWYRQILGQKVEFLVSFYNNEISEKSEIFDDQFSVERPDGSNFTLKIRSTKLEDSAMYFCAFRDRNYNEQFFGPGTRLTVL.

The CDR3 loop reads CASSTRTGRVNTEAFF. In nucleotides, the CDR3 is TGTGCCAGTAGTACACGCACAGGGAGAGTGAACACTGAAGCTTTCTTT. The rearrangement joins TRBV19 to TRBJ1-1; the D gene is possibly TRBD1 (6 bases). Trimming cost V 4 bases and J 0 bases, with 15 bases left between them. CDR3 length equals 16 residues. Per the germline V gene, CDR1 is LNHDA and CDR2 is SQIVND (reference sequence).

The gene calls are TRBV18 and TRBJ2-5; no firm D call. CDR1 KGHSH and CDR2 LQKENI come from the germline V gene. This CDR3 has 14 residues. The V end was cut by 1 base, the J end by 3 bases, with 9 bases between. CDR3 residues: CASSPRRAEETQYF. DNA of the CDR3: TGTGCCAGCTCACCACGGAGAGCAGAAGAGACCCAGTACTTC.

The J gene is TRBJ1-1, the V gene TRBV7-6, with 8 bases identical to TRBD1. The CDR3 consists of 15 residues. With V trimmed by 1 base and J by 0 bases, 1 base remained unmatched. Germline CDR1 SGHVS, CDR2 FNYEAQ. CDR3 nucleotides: TGTGCCAGCAGCTTAGGGACAGGGATGAACACTGAAGCTTTCTTT. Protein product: CASSLGTGMNTEAFF.

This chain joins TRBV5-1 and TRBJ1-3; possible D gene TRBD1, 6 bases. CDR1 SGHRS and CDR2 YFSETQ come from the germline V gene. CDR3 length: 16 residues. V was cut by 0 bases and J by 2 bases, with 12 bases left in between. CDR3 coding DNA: TGCGCCAGCAGCTTGGCTTTAACAGGGACTGGAAACACCATATATTTT. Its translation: CASSLALTGTGNTIYF.

Written as DNA, the CDR3 is TGTGCCAGCAGCGATTTACATGGAGGGAGAATATCCTACAATGAGCAGTTCTTC. Residues: CASSDLHGGRISYNEQFF. This chain uses TRBV7-3 with TRBJ2-1, with D possibly being TRBD2 (6 bases). CDR1 is SGHTA, CDR2 FQGTGA, per germline. The CDR3 runs to 18 residues. Between the trimmed V and J ends, which lost 5 bases and 1 base, there was a span of 21 bases.

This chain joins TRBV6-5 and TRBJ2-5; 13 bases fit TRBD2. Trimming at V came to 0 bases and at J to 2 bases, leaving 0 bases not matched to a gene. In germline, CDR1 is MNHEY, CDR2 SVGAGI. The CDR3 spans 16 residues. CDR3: CASSYSGLAGQETQYF. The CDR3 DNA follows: TGTGCCAGCAGTTACTCGGGACTAGCGGGACAAGAGACCCAGTACTTC.